One sample yielded the 20 T cell receptor beta chains listed below, sequenced in a study of blood T cell repertoires in COVID-19. Produced via immunoSEQ multiplex PCR; TCRdb's table is partial and in-frame only. The sample has approximately 220,000 clones, about 88% seen once. Sequences were obtained from peripheral blood. These TCRs come from a man aged 45 to 65 who had recovered from COVID-19.

This rearrangement joins TRBV28 to TRBJ1-2, with D possibly being TRBD1 (6 bases). Germline V gene lookup returns CDR1 MDHEN and CDR2 SYDVKM. There are 12 residues in the CDR3. The ends were cut back, 7 bases at V and 4 bases at J, with 10 bases in the middle. The CDR3: CASKTGSYGYTF. In DNA, the CDR3 is TGTGCCAGCAAGACAGGCAGCTATGGCTACACCTTC.

This chain links TRBV4-2 with TRBJ2-1; 8 bases fit TRBD2. The V gene end was trimmed by 0 bases and the J gene end by 7 bases; junction bases not matched to a gene: 5. Looked up from germline, CDR1 is LGHNA and CDR2 is YNFKEQ. There are 15 residues in the CDR3. The DNA of the CDR3 is TGTGCCAGCAGCCAAGAAGCGGGAGCGAGAAATGAGCAGTTCTTC. Residues: CASSQEAGARNEQFF.

The CDR3: CASSSTFSYEQYF. Here the CDR3 DNA reads TGTGCCAGCAGTTCGACATTCTCCTACGAGCAGTACTTC. The V gene is TRBV12-3 or TRBV12-4, the J gene TRBJ2-7; no reliable D call. The CDR3 contains 13 residues. The V gene lost 4 bases and the J gene lost 0 bases, with 7 bases spanning the gap.

CDR3 amino acids: CASSLGTGGGHYEQYF. DNA for the CDR3: TGCGCCAGCAGCTTGGGGACAGGGGGCGGTCATTACGAGCAGTACTTC. The genes are TRBV5-1 and TRBJ2-7, with 11 bases identical to TRBD1. The CDR3 totals 16 residues. Germline V lookup: CDR1 SGHRS, CDR2 YFSETQ. J lost 4 bases, V lost 0 bases, and 6 bases had no gene match.

V gene TRBV27 combines with J gene TRBJ2-3, with TRBD2 identical over 7 bases. Germline V gene sequence: CDR1 MNHEY, CDR2 SMNVEV (reference sequence). The V gene end was trimmed by 2 bases and the J gene end by 0 bases; junction bases not matched to a gene: 5. The CDR3 extends over 16 amino acids. The CDR3 DNA reads as TGTGCCAGCAGTTTAGGTTATAGCGGGAGCACAGATACGCAGTATTTT. It yields the protein CASSLGYSGSTDTQYF.

There are a few counts of this clone. The V gene is TRBV19, the J gene TRBJ1-2; the D is unclear. CDR3 length equals 12 residues. V lost 7 bases, J lost 4 bases, and 10 bases lay in between. The germline V gene has CDR1 LNHDA and CDR2 SQIVND (reference sequence). This CDR3 is CASNLGFYGYTF. CDR3 bases: TGTGCCAGTAACCTAGGATTCTATGGCTACACCTTC.

The chain is built from TRBV29-1 and TRBJ1-2; D is unresolved. The CDR3 runs 11 residues. V was pared by 3 bases and J by 13 bases, with 15 bases between. Looked up from germline, CDR1 is SQVTM and CDR2 is ANQGSEA. The CDR3: CSVDVAGELTF. DNA for the CDR3: TGCAGCGTTGACGTGGCGGGAGAACTCACCTTC.

This clone has a handful of counts. This rearrangement joins TRBV3-1 (or the pseudogene TRBV3-2) to TRBJ2-7; 14 positions agree with TRBD2. V shed 3 bases, J shed 3 bases, and the junction held 10 bases outside the gene matches. CDR3 length: 18 amino acids. In germline, CDR1 is LGHDT, CDR2 YNNKEL (reference sequence). The DNA for the CDR3 is TGTGCCAGCAGCCATGCTGGACTAGCGGGAGGCTTTAACTACGAGCAGTACTTC. Its translation: CASSHAGLAGGFNYEQYF.

DNA of the CDR3: TGCGCCAGCAGCCTCGGACAGGAGACCAATGAGCAGTTCTTC. The encoded protein is CASSLGQETNEQFF. This chain uses TRBV5-1 with TRBJ2-1; 7 bases agree with TRBD1. Germline-derived CDR1 and CDR2 are SGHRS and YFSETQ. V dropped 4 bases and J dropped 6; count of bases not matched to a gene: 7. The CDR3 extends over 14 amino acids.

This sequence joins TRBV28 and TRBJ1-2; D not certain. Trimming removed 3 bases from V and 3 bases from J, with 11 bases in between. CDR3 length: 14 amino acids. Germline CDR1 is MDHEN and CDR2 is SYDVKM. The DNA of the CDR3 is TGTGCCAGCAGTTTTATCCAGGCAGACTATGGCTACACCTTC. Its protein product is CASSFIQADYGYTF.

This clone was counted a single time. The rearrangement links TRBV6-5 to TRBJ2-7; D perhaps matches TRBD1 (6 bases). V was cut by 6 bases and J by 3 bases, with 15 bases left in between. The length of the CDR3 is 14 residues. Germline V lookup: CDR1 MNHEY, CDR2 SVGAGI. In DNA form, the CDR3 reads TGTGCCAGCAGCTACCGGGACAACGACTACGAGCAGTACTTC. Protein sequence: CASSYRDNDYEQYF.

The CDR3 loop reads CASSLGGDTGELFF. Written as DNA, the CDR3 is TGTGCCAGCAGCTTAGGAGGGGACACCGGGGAGCTGTTTTTT. The chain recombines TRBV5-4 with TRBJ2-2; a possible D gene is TRBD2 (6 bases). Germline CDR1 reads SGHNT; CDR2 reads YYREEE (reference sequence). The CDR3 covers 14 residues. The ends were cut back, 2 bases at V and 3 bases at J, with 8 bases in the middle.

The genes are TRBV12-3 or TRBV12-4 and TRBJ2-3; no clear D. This CDR3 comprises 13 residues. Deletions cut 0 bases from V and 5 bases from J, with 6 bases between. The CDR3 region has the DNA TGTGCCAGCAGTTTAGCACCGGTAGATACGCAGTATTTT. This translates into CASSLAPVDTQYF.

The chain links TRBV27 to TRBJ2-1; 9 bases map to TRBD2. The CDR3 is 16 residues long. The J segment lost 6 bases and the V segment lost 5 bases, leaving 11 bases of the junction unmatched. CDR1 is MNHEY and CDR2 is SMNVEV in the germline V gene (reference sequence). CDR3 nucleotide sequence: TGTGCCAGCAGTCGCTTGACTAGCGGACATATCAATGAGCAGTTCTTC. This codes for CASSRLTSGHINEQFF.

The V and J genes are TRBV2 and TRBJ2-3; D is ambiguous. With 6 bases removed from V and 0 bases from J, the gap between germline ends came to 7 bases. The CDR3 is 13 amino acids. Germline CDR1 SNHLY, CDR2 FYNNEI. CDR3 DNA: TGTGCCAGCAGGGGCCTTAGCACAGATACGCAGTATTTT. Protein product: CASRGLSTDTQYF. Combining the CDR3 with reference TRBV2 and TRBJ2-3 gives the whole variable domain EPEVTQTPSHQVTQMGQEVILRCVPISNHLYFYWYRQILGQKVEFLVSFYNNEISEKSEIFDDQFSVERPDGSNFTLKIRSTKLEDSAMYFCASRGLSTDTQYFGPGTRLTVL.

As concerns this clone: Other DNA sequences of this sample code for an identical CDR3. The gene calls are TRBV10-1 and TRBJ2-1; TRBD2 matches at 7 bases. CDR3 length: 15 residues. The trim removed 6 bases at V and 2 bases at J, leaving 7 bases unmatched. Germline CDR1 reads WNHNN; CDR2 reads SYGVQD (reference sequence). The CDR3 reads CASSPGLTTYNEQFF. The CDR3, as DNA: TGCGCCAGCAGCCCGGGACTAACTACCTACAATGAGCAGTTCTTC.

The rearrangement uses TRBV18 and TRBJ2-3; a weak D match, TRBD2 (6 bases). V lost 1 base and J lost 1, with 12 bases in between. The CDR3 extends over 16 amino acids. Germline V gene sequence: CDR1 KGHSH, CDR2 LQKENI. The CDR3 nucleotides read TGTGCCAGCTCACCACGCCTGGGGGAGGGCACAGATACGCAGTATTTT. Encoded protein: CASSPRLGEGTDTQYF.

This chain connects TRBV10-2 to TRBJ2-7; 8 nucleotides align to TRBD1. Germline assignment: CDR1 WSHSY and CDR2 SAAADI. The CDR3 extends over 12 amino acids. V lost 8 bases, J lost 3 bases, and 3 bases stayed unmatched. The CDR3 reads CASGGQGYEQYF. CDR3 bases: TGCGCCAGCGGAGGACAGGGCTACGAGCAGTACTTC.

The V gene is TRBV19, the J gene TRBJ1-5, with 7 bases identical to TRBD1. This CDR3 comprises 16 residues. Germline V gene data show CDR1 as LNHDA and CDR2 as SQIVND (reference sequence). The junction had 3 bases not matched to a gene; V was cut back by 1 base and J by 0 bases. In nucleotides, the CDR3 is TGTGCCAGTAGTATAGTGGGGACAGCTAGCAATCAGCCCCAGCATTTT. Translated, it gives CASSIVGTASNQPQHF.

The chain links TRBV28 to TRBJ2-7; TRBD2 might be the D (5 bases). V lost 5 bases to trimming and J lost 1 base, with 9 bases between them. The CDR3 has 13 residues. Per germline, CDR1 MDHEN and CDR2 SYDVKM. CDR3 in amino acids: CASSPGGSYEQYF. Written as DNA, the CDR3 is TGTGCCAGCAGTCCCGGCGGGTCCTACGAGCAGTACTTC.